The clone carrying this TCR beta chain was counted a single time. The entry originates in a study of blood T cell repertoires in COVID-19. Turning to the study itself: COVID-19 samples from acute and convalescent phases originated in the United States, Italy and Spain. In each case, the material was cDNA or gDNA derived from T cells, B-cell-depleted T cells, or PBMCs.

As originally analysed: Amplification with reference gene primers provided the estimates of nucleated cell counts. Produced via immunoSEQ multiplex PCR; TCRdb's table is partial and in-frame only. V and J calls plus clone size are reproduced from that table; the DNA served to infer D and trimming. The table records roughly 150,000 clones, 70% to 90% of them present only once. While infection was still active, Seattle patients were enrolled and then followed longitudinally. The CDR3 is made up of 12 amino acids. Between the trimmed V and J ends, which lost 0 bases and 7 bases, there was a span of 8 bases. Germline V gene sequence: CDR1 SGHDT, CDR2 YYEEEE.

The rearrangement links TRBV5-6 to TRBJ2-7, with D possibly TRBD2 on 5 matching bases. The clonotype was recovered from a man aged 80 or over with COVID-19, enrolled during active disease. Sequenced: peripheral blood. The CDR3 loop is CASSLGRGEQYF. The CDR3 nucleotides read TGTGCCAGCAGCTTGGGGAGAGGGGAGCAGTACTTC.